The sequence of this TCR beta chain was determined in a study of T cells after yellow fever vaccination (dated 2019 in TCRdb). Turning to the overall study: Libraries from fractions with low cell numbers were prepared with the SMART-Seq v4 Ultra Low Input RNA kit. To follow T-cell clones before and after primary and booster YFV17D yellow fever vaccination, bulk TCR alpha and beta repertoires were sequenced over time. Blood was collected at multiple timepoints before and after primary and secondary immunization, and bulk PBMC replicates and cell subsets were isolated. The cohort comprised two healthy male donors, one aged 18 to 30 and one aged 30 to 40 years. General conclusions and limits of the study: Because abundant contaminating clonotypes from the bulk population could be contained in FACS-sorted repertoires, computational filtering was required. The study included only a couple of donors, which limits how far the findings can be generalized. A small fraction of clonotypes appeared in both the CD4 and CD8 compartments, likely as a result of convergent recombination. The secondary T-cell response was weaker than the primary response but faster, peaking on day 5 instead of day 15. After the booster, most of the clones that had expanded following primary vaccination were detected again (about 95% of CD4 and around 88% of CD8), which suggests that memory was broadly maintained.

Regarding this clonotype: The specificity of this receptor is unknown. There are no base qualities to consult, and no much larger clone falls within one base.

In light of the paper, this sample's treatment or condition label describes: live attenuated yellow fever vaccine strain. At every blood-draw timepoint, two biological replicates of bulk PBMCs were collected. A standard Ficoll-Paque protocol was used to isolate PBMCs from peripheral blood. TriZol was used to extract RNA from bulk PBMCs, from CD4 and CD8 fractions, and from dextramer-positive and dextramer-negative fractions. Trimming removed 5 bases from V and 0 bases from J, leaving 5 bases between the germline ends. The CDR3 has 13 amino acids, counting the end cysteine and phenylalanine. The sequence is cut down to CDR3 DNA, 39 bases in frame from base 1. Via the germline V gene, CDR1 is SGHTA and CDR2 FQGNSA. The sequencer listed for this sample is Illumina NovaSeq 6000. TCR cDNA was synthesized by 5'RACE template switching, through which a universal primer site and unique molecular identifiers were introduced. Priming for cDNA synthesis came from both the TCR alpha and TCR beta constant segments. Libraries were amplified in two PCR steps, with sample barcodes and sequencing adapters added in the second step. Sequencing of the libraries was done on either Illumina HiSeq 2500 (2x100 bp) or NovaSeq (2x150 bp). The paper's processing steps were these. MIGEC was used to demultiplex reads and collapse the reads into UMI consensus sequences, and MiXCR was used for V(D)J alignment. Clonotypes responding to the vaccine were identified with edgeR on replicate PBMC samples, with the criteria of FDR below 0.01 and a log2 fold change above 5 up to day 15. Bulk clonotypes were assigned CD4 or CD8 identity according to which sequenced CD4 or CD8 repertoire held them at higher abundance. TCRdb cleaned the public reads at Q25 with fastp, built clones with MiXCR and kept in-frame beta chains. Merged by CDR3 protein, the rows form single entries marked with the most common genes and DNA. TCRdb, rather than the study authors, made the V and J calls. Counted in this sample were hundreds of thousands of distinct CDR3 sequences; 18% of them appeared once. The ten largest account for about a sixth of the sample.

This sequence was found in a man aged 18 to 29 who received the YFV17D yellow fever vaccine. Sequenced material: PBMCs, taken before the yellow fever booster vaccination. This chain joins TRBV7-2 to TRBJ2-1, with no reliable assignment of the D segment. The base sequence is TGTGCCAGCAGCCCGAACTCCTACAATGAGCAGTTCTTC. Its amino acids are CASSPNSYNEQFF. Joined to the reference TRBV7-2 and TRBJ2-1 proteins, this CDR3 gives the full variable domain: GAGVSQSPSNKVTEKGKDVELRCDPISGHTALYWYRQSLGQGLEFLIYFQGNSAPDKSGLPSDRFSAERTGGSVSTLTIQRTQQEDSAVYLCASSPNSYNEQFFGPGTRLTVL.